These T cell receptor beta chains were read from a single sample in a study of identical twins. Using its own MiXCR run on the 5' RACE reads, TCRdb lists one record per CDR3 protein. The sample contains around 550,000 distinct CDR3 sequences, around 15% of which appear only once. These data are also associated with another study on yellow fever vaccine responses in identical twins.

Sequencing was done on a sample of CD4+ T cells sorted from blood. Source of these receptors: a woman aged 18 to 35 in good health. CDR3s leave out the opening cysteine and the closing phenylalanine or tryptophan. A D gene is named only where the DNA matches it firmly.

V	D	J	CDR3
TRBV12-3/TRBV12-4	NA	TRBJ2-7	ASSRTLKYEQY
TRBV10-3	TRBD2	TRBJ2-3	AISVGLAYDTDTQY
TRBV2	NA	TRBJ2-3	ASSEVVASTDTQY
TRBV7-2	TRBD2	TRBJ2-1	ASSSLRGGPYNEQF
TRBV20-1	NA	TRBJ2-1	SARSLGRSYNEQF
TRBV12-3/TRBV12-4	TRBD2	TRBJ2-1	ASSLKPGTSGYNEQF
TRBV5-1	TRBD1	TRBJ2-1	ASSWTGEGYNEQF
TRBV7-8	NA	TRBJ1-6	ASSLEGQLNSPLH
TRBV7-8	NA	TRBJ2-2	ASSHRRSANTGELF
TRBV7-2	NA	TRBJ2-7	ASSLYGAGRGSYEQY
TRBV7-8	TRBD1	TRBJ2-7	ASSPDRTAYEQY
TRBV4-1	NA	TRBJ2-5	ASSQDFQQETQY
TRBV2	NA	TRBJ2-7	ASRPSATYEQY
TRBV7-2	TRBD1	TRBJ2-3	ASSLQGASDTQY
TRBV20-1	NA	TRBJ2-1	SARERTAENEQF
TRBV7-6	NA	TRBJ2-1	ASSLTLGGEQF
TRBV7-9	TRBD1	TRBJ2-1	ASSRGTGHYNEQF
TRBV11-1	TRBD2	TRBJ2-5	ASSLWTSGPWGQETQY
TRBV15	NA	TRBJ2-7	ATKGRTYEQY
TRBV20-1	TRBD1	TRBJ2-7	SALGTGKGPSYEQY
TRBV29-1	NA	TRBJ2-7	SVNGQYEQY
TRBV12-3/TRBV12-4	NA	TRBJ2-3	ASSQGPGGTQY
TRBV7-8	NA	TRBJ2-2	ASSLARGVNGELF
TRBV7-8	NA	TRBJ2-1	ASSPLRGGQYNEQF
TRBV11-2	NA	TRBJ2-1	ASRNSDYQAEQF
TRBV5-6	NA	TRBJ1-1	ASSLRRVDAF
TRBV9	NA	TRBJ2-5	ASSVSQGQETQY
TRBV5-5	NA	TRBJ1-5	ASSFSGVQPQH
TRBV7-3	TRBD2	TRBJ2-1	ASSLNYPEVAGGGNEQF
TRBV7-9	TRBD2	TRBJ2-7	ASSFPGLGYEQY
TRBV27	TRBD1	TRBJ2-3	ASRMYRGETDTQY
TRBV11-2	NA	TRBJ2-5	ASSLVVRSTGTQY
TRBV20-1	NA	TRBJ2-3	SATRPSTDTQY
TRBV20-1	NA	TRBJ2-7	SAPGSGYEQY
TRBV28	NA	TRBJ2-1	ASSLSSRRAIGQF
TRBV29-1	TRBD2	TRBJ2-1	SVDVLAGVNEQF
TRBV24-1	NA	TRBJ2-2	ATSHSGELF
TRBV5-1	NA	TRBJ2-4	ASSLGQKNIQY
TRBV5-1	TRBD2	TRBJ2-5	ASSLGASGGVSETQY
TRBV7-8	NA	TRBJ1-6	ASSASWTENNSPLH
TRBV7-9	TRBD1	TRBJ1-5	ASSDQGAEQPQH
TRBV4-1	TRBD2	TRBJ2-5	ASSQVPLAGGSPQY
TRBV6-1	NA	TRBJ2-2	ASRGGGLVGGELF
TRBV5-8	TRBD1	TRBJ2-4	ASSSGTVPRSRDIQY
TRBV7-3	NA	TRBJ2-2	ASSLTSRLNTGELF
TRBV3-1	TRBD1	TRBJ2-1	ASSSWGTGGYNEQF
TRBV5-1	NA	TRBJ2-1	ASSPPPYNEQF